A single T cell receptor beta chain is shown here with its context. The antigen is undetermined. This CDR3 is built from 14 residues. Per the germline V gene, CDR1 is SEHNR and CDR2 is FQNEAQ (reference sequence). Unmatched junction bases numbered 5, after V lost 4 bases and J lost 4 bases. The data were taken from a study of T-cell memory formation after mild COVID-19. Study-level background: Among the donors, TCR clusters were largely specific to each donor. Study-wide results and limits: Researchers could not confirm that second-wave clones peaking on day 37 targeted SARS-CoV-2.

MiXCR, applied by TCRdb to the 5' RACE reads, yields one record per CDR3 protein. The table shows 470,000 or so distinct CDR3 sequences, with about 20% occurring only once. The clonotype originates from an adult woman who had mild COVID-19 (a few samples of this study predate the infection). Cell type and time point are not known. The chain joins TRBV7-9 to TRBJ1-2, with 8 bases that match TRBD1. The material sequenced was PBMCs or a T cell subset sorted from them (not recorded which). The DNA for the CDR3 is TGTGCCAGCAGCTCAATCGACAGGGGCTATGGCTACACCTTC. As protein: CASSSIDRGYGYTF.